This T cell receptor (beta chain) comes out of a study of OX40 agonist ivuxolimab in advanced cancers. Study-level points and caveats: Compared with CD4+, CD8+ T cells on average had more expanded clones.

Researchers took blood at baseline, on cycle 4 day 1, and on cycle 7 day 1. Produced via immunoSEQ multiplex PCR; TCRdb's table is partial and in-frame only. This sample has tens of thousands of clones; around 90% occur once, and the top ten carry about 1.3%. A word on this clone: What it recognizes is unknown.

This receptor was taken from an adult with an advanced solid tumor such as melanoma, head and neck, liver or kidney cancer. This sample comprised CD4+ or CD8+ T cells sorted from blood, obtained in a trial of the OX40 agonist ivuxolimab.

The CDR3 loop is CAWSYRTASGAFF. The DNA for the CDR3 is TGTGCCTGGAGTTACCGGACAGCGTCAGGAGCTTTCTTT. The chain carries TRBV30 and TRBJ1-1, with D possibly TRBD1 on 6 matching bases. CDR3 size: 13 residues. Germline CDR1 is GTSNPN and CDR2 is SVGIG (reference sequence). Trimming stripped 2 bases from V and 10 bases from J, with 17 bases between.